These 29 T cell receptor beta chains came from one sample sequenced in a study of cytomegalovirus exposure and HLA in healthy donors. The PCR employed 60 Vbeta primers together with 13 Jbeta primers. Assay: immunoSEQ multiplex PCR; the TCRdb copy retains only in-frame clones and omits some. There are 65,000 to 85,000 clones in the sample; over 70% occur only once, and more than 2.5% lies in the top ten. Sequencing was performed on PBMCs. These receptors came from a man aged 45-60 years in good health and CMV-seropositive.

V is TRBV7-2 and J is TRBJ1-4; TRBD1 aligns across 7 bases. The germline V gene encodes CDR1 SGHTA and CDR2 FQGNSA. This CDR3 spans 15 amino acids. Losses at the gene ends were 3 bases for V and 4 bases for J; bases not matched to a gene: 5. In DNA, the CDR3 is TGTGCCAGCAGCTTGGTTGGACAGGATAATGAAAAACTGTTTTTT. This sequence encodes CASSLVGQDNEKLFF.

V is TRBV5-4 and J is TRBJ2-7, with 11 positions matching TRBD2. CDR1 SGHNT and CDR2 YYREEE come from the germline V gene (reference sequence). CDR3 size: 15 residues. The V gene end was trimmed by 4 bases and the J gene end by 0 bases; junction bases not matched to a gene: 3. The CDR3 region has the DNA TGTGCCAGCAGCCAAGGACTAGCGGGCTCCTACGAGCAGTACTTC. Its protein product is CASSQGLAGSYEQYF.

The chain has TRBV5-6 and TRBJ1-2; 7 bases align to TRBD1. V lost 3 bases and J lost 3; bases outside the gene matches: 11. Germline V CDR1 and CDR2: SGHDT, YYEEEE. The CDR3 has 16 residues. The CDR3 here is CASSSPDRAWDYGYTF. The CDR3 bases are TGTGCCAGCAGCTCCCCCGACAGGGCTTGGGACTATGGCTACACCTTC.

This chain uses TRBV11-1 with TRBJ1-1; weak D call: TRBD1 (5 bases). Germline V gene lookup returns CDR1 SGHAT and CDR2 FQDESV (reference sequence). The CDR3 has 13 amino acids. V lost 7 bases, J lost 5 bases, and 14 bases lay in between. This chain's CDR3 is CASTQGPWTEAFF. The CDR3 DNA reads TGTGCCAGCACCCAGGGCCCCTGGACTGAAGCTTTCTTT.

The rearrangement links TRBV11-2 to TRBJ2-7, with D possibly TRBD1 on 5 matching bases. The CDR3 is made up of 13 amino acids. Looked up from germline, CDR1 is SGHAT and CDR2 is FQNNGV. Trimming left V 3 bases short and J 3 bases short, with 9 bases between. The CDR3 region has the DNA TGTGCCAGCAGCTTCGAGACAGACTACGAGCAGTACTTC. This codes for CASSFETDYEQYF.

In its sample, this clone was seen a few times. The rearrangement uses TRBV5-5 and TRBJ1-1; 8 bases align to TRBD1. With V trimmed by 3 bases and J by 10 bases, 5 bases remained unmatched. CDR3 size: 12 residues. The germline V gene has CDR1 SGHKS and CDR2 YYEKEE (reference sequence). CDR3 sequence (DNA): TGTGCCAGCAGCTCGGACAGGGCTGGAGCTTTCTTT. It specifies CASSSDRAGAFF.

CDR3 nucleotides: TGTGCCATCAGTGGTCTGCAGGGGTGGAGCGGCACAGATACGCAGTATTTT. Translating it yields CAISGLQGWSGTDTQYF. The chain employs TRBV10-3 and TRBJ2-3, with a tentative D call TRBD1 (6 bases). From germline, CDR1 is ENHRY and CDR2 SYGVKD. This CDR3 has 17 residues. Trimming pared 4 bases from V and 1 base from J, leaving 18 bases between.

The chain employs TRBV5-1 and TRBJ2-5; D may be TRBD1 (6 bases). This CDR3 has 19 residues. Germline V gene sequence: CDR1 SGHRS, CDR2 YFSETQ. Trimming cost V 4 bases and J 6 bases, with 31 bases left between them. The CDR3 DNA reads as TGCGCCAGCAGCGACAACAGGGATCTATGGCTACCCAAGGGAAAGACCCAGTACTTC. Amino acid sequence: CASSDNRDLWLPKGKTQYF.

The chain links TRBV18 to TRBJ2-1; 10 nucleotides line up with TRBD2. With V trimmed by 2 bases and J by 7 bases, 8 bases remained unmatched. The CDR3 loop spans 16 amino acids. Per the germline V gene, CDR1 is KGHSH and CDR2 is LQKENI. CDR3 sequence: CASSPNSSGRRNEQFF. Written as DNA, the CDR3 is TGTGCCAGCTCACCAAATTCTAGCGGGAGACGGAATGAGCAGTTCTTC.

The CDR3: CASSGASGQETQYF. CDR3 nucleotides: TGTGCCAGCAGCGGGGCTAGCGGTCAAGAGACCCAGTACTTC. The J gene is TRBJ2-5, the V gene TRBV11-3; 7 bases agree with TRBD2. The germline V gene has CDR1 SGHNT and CDR2 YENEEA. CDR3 size: 14 residues. The V and J ends lost 5 bases and 2 bases, in that order; junction bases with no gene match: 5.

This chain uses TRBV6-5 with TRBJ2-2, with 7 bases fitting TRBD1. CDR1 and CDR2 from the germline V gene are MNHEY and SVGAGI. The V and J ends lost 7 bases and 5 bases, in that order; junction bases with no gene match: 7. This CDR3 region has 14 residues. CDR3 in DNA: TGTGCCAGCAACCTCCGACAGGGAACCGGGGAGCTGTTTTTT. It specifies CASNLRQGTGELFF.

This clone was counted only a few times. The CDR3 coding sequence is TGTGCCAGCAGCTACGACGGGAACAGCCAAGAGACCCAGTACTTC. Translation gives CASSYDGNSQETQYF. V usage is TRBV7-2 and J usage is TRBJ2-5, with a tentative D call TRBD2 (5 bases). Trimming removed 4 bases at V and 1 base at J, with 13 bases between. The CDR3 spans 15 residues. The V gene's germline CDR1 is SGHTA and CDR2 FQGNSA.

The rearrangement uses TRBV9 and TRBJ2-7; 8 nucleotides align to TRBD1. CDR1 is SGDLS, CDR2 YYNGEE, per germline. The CDR3 spans 16 residues. V gave up 0 bases and J gave up 4 bases; unmatched junction bases: 9. The CDR3 DNA sequence: TGTGCCAGCAGCGTAGGAGACAACAGGGGGAGGTACGAGCAGTACTTC. Translated, it gives CASSVGDNRGRYEQYF.

The chain's CDR3 is CASTPRETYEQYF. In DNA form, the CDR3 reads TGTGCCAGCACCCCCCGGGAGACCTACGAGCAGTACTTC. The rearrangement links TRBV6-1 to TRBJ2-7, with D perhaps matching TRBD2 (6 bases). With 7 bases removed from V and 2 bases from J, the gap between germline ends came to 12 bases. Germline V lookup: CDR1 MNHNS, CDR2 SASEGT. The CDR3 covers 13 residues.

This rearrangement joins TRBV7-8 to TRBJ2-3, with D perhaps TRBD2 (5 bases). Trimming removed 7 bases from V and 3 bases from J, with 14 bases in between. Germline loops: CDR1 SGHVS, CDR2 FQNEAQ. The CDR3 spans 14 residues. CDR3 protein: CASTERSGTDTQYF. As DNA, the CDR3 is TGTGCCAGCACCGAACGTTCGGGGACAGATACGCAGTATTTT.

The chain links TRBV19 to TRBJ1-4; 7 positions agree with TRBD1. V dropped 10 bases and J dropped 4; count of bases not matched to a gene: 6. Germline assignment: CDR1 LNHDA and CDR2 SQIVND (reference sequence). This CDR3 is 13 amino acids long. CDR3 DNA: TGTGCCACCAGGACAGGCATTAATGAAAAACTGTTTTTT. This encodes CATRTGINEKLFF.

This chain uses TRBV18 with TRBJ2-1, with D possibly matching TRBD1 (6 bases). V was trimmed by 1 base and J by 3 bases, leaving 10 bases between them. The CDR3 sequence is 15 residues long. The germline CDR1 and CDR2 sequences are KGHSH and LQKENI. The CDR3 bases are TGTGCCAGCTCACCACAGGGGGTATTCTACAATGAGCAGTTCTTC. Its translation is CASSPQGVFYNEQFF.

V gene TRBV30 combines with J gene TRBJ2-3, with D maybe TRBD1 (5 bases). CDR1 is GTSNPN and CDR2 is SVGIG in the germline V gene (reference sequence). The CDR3 consists of 15 residues. Trimming shortened V by 2 bases and J by 0 bases, and 12 bases separated the two germline ends. The CDR3 sequence is CAWSLTGVSTDTQYF. In nucleotides, the CDR3 is TGTGCCTGGAGTCTTACAGGAGTTAGCACAGATACGCAGTATTTT.

V usage is TRBV19 and J usage is TRBJ1-1, with D hard to call. Trimming took off 6 bases at V and 3 bases at J, with 11 bases between the two ends. Germline V gene sequence: CDR1 LNHDA, CDR2 SQIVND (reference sequence). The CDR3 has 13 residues. The CDR3 protein is CASRTTRDTEAFF. In DNA form, the CDR3 reads TGTGCCAGTAGGACAACGAGGGACACTGAAGCTTTCTTT.

As to this clone: A read error may produce the germline difference seen at one junction end. The chain is built from TRBV15 and TRBJ2-5; TRBD2 agrees at 13 bases. The CDR3 has 17 residues. Germline assignment: CDR1 LNHNV and CDR2 YYDKDF (reference sequence). The CDR3: CATRRELAGGRRETQYF. The DNA for the CDR3 is TGTGCCACCCGCAGAGAACTAGCGGGAGGGCGGCGGGAGACCCAGTACTTC. The whole variable domain, filled in from reference TRBV15 and TRBJ2-5, reads DAMVIQNPRYQVTQFGKPVTLSCSQTLNHNVMYWYQQKSSQAPKLLFHYYDKDFNNEADTPDNFQSRRPNTSFCFLDIRSPGLGDTAMYLCATRRELAGGRRETQYFGPGTRLLVL.

The chain couples TRBV5-4 to TRBJ2-1, with 8 bases matching TRBD2. CDR1 is SGHNT, CDR2 YYREEE, per germline (reference sequence). This CDR3 is built from 17 residues. V lost 1 base, J lost 2 bases, and 8 bases stayed unmatched. The CDR3 coding sequence is TGTGCCAGCAGCTTGTCGGGGACTAGGGGAGCCTACAATGAGCAGTTCTTC. Its protein is CASSLSGTRGAYNEQFF.

This clone was detected once. The chain has TRBV29-1 and TRBJ2-7; D is possibly TRBD1 (5 bases). The CDR3 has 14 residues. Germline loops: CDR1 SQVTM, CDR2 ANQGSEA. Trimming left V 5 bases short and J 0 bases short, with 14 bases between. The CDR3 region is CSVQGSPSSYEQYF. The CDR3 DNA follows: TGCAGCGTTCAGGGTTCCCCAAGCTCCTACGAGCAGTACTTC.

V and J are TRBV6-9 and TRBJ2-1; possible D gene TRBD2, 6 bases. V shed 8 bases and J shed 0 bases, with 14 bases lying between them. CDR3 length equals 15 residues. In germline, CDR1 is MNHGY, CDR2 SVAAGI. The CDR3 DNA follows: TGTGCCAGCGACTCTCGGGGGAGCTCCTACAATGAGCAGTTCTTC. It codes for CASDSRGSSYNEQFF.

This clone appeared a single time. The CDR3 nucleotides read TGTGCCAGCAGCCGGACGGGATTTGAGCAGTACTTC. This translates into CASSRTGFEQYF. The chain combines TRBV2 with TRBJ2-7; tentatively, D is TRBD2 (5 bases). Per germline, CDR1 SNHLY and CDR2 FYNNEI. Between the trimmed V and J ends, which lost 6 bases and 7 bases, there was a span of 13 bases. The CDR3 totals 12 residues.

The chain combines TRBV6-7 with TRBJ2-7, with TRBD1 matching 8 bases. TRBV6-7 is an open reading frame, and its role is uncertain. V lost 10 bases to trimming and J lost 1 base; unmatched junction nucleotides: 12. The CDR3 spans 15 residues. The CDR3 is CAIRGPGGESYEQYF. The CDR3 DNA reads as TGTGCCATCCGCGGTCCAGGGGGCGAGTCCTACGAGCAGTACTTC.

V and J are TRBV5-1 and TRBJ1-1; D is ambiguous. The germline gives CDR1 SGHRS, CDR2 YFSETQ. The CDR3 spans 15 residues. V gave up 0 bases and J gave up 10 bases, with 19 bases separating them. DNA of the CDR3: TGCGCCAGCAGCTTGGACGGAGGCCTTCCACCTGGAGCTTTCTTT. Residues: CASSLDGGLPPGAFF.

The V call is TRBV6-5, the J call TRBJ2-7; perhaps TRBD1 as D (6 bases). V lost 5 bases and J lost 5, with 13 bases in between. Looked up from germline, CDR1 is MNHEY and CDR2 is SVGAGI. This CDR3 is built from 13 residues. The CDR3 sequence: CASSRTGMNEQYF. CDR3 bases: TGTGCCAGCAGTCGAACAGGGATGAACGAGCAGTACTTC.

This rearrangement joins TRBV30 to TRBJ2-5, with TRBD2 identical over 9 bases. The V and J ends lost 0 bases and 5 bases, in that order; junction bases with no gene match: 19. The CDR3 sequence is 19 residues long. Germline V gene sequence: CDR1 GTSNPN, CDR2 SVGIG (reference sequence). The CDR3 region has the DNA TGTGCCTGGAGTGTAATCCGTGTGTTTGCGGGAGGGCACGGGGAGACCCAGTACTTC. It encodes CAWSVIRVFAGGHGETQYF. The whole variable domain, filled in from reference TRBV30 and TRBJ2-5, reads SQTIHQWPATLVQPVGSPLSLECTVEGTSNPNLYWYRQAAGRGLQLLFYSVGIGQISSEVPQNLSASRPQDRQFILSSKKLLLSDSGFYLCAWSVIRVFAGGHGETQYFGPGTRLLVL.

This rearrangement joins TRBV4-3 to TRBJ2-1; 8 positions match TRBD2. CDR1 and CDR2 from the germline V gene are LGHNA and YSLEER. With 2 bases clipped from V and 0 bases from J, the junction kept 3 bases outside the gene matches. This CDR3 contains 16 residues. CDR3: CASSQIAGSSYNEQFF. CDR3 in DNA: TGCGCCAGCAGCCAAATAGCGGGGAGCTCCTACAATGAGCAGTTCTTC.